The rows below give T cell receptor beta chains drawn from one sample of a study of T cell repertoires in cytomegalovirus infection. These receptors are not linked to any known antigen. MiXCR was run by TCRdb on the reads, yielding one entry per CDR3 protein. Among around 200,000 distinct CDR3 sequences, roughly two fifths were seen once, and the ten largest hold roughly three fifths. Source: CD8+ T cells from cultured PBMCs, taken from culture after CMV antigen stimulation. The receptors stem from a human donor in good health (CMV status not recorded). Some clones in this sample may be carry-over from other donors' samples. The CDR3 runs from the conserved cysteine through the conserved F or W. The order of the fields is CDR3 length, clone size, D gene, J gene, V gene, CDR3 protein, CDR3 DNA. The D gene is left open where the match is weak. Size values are once, few and many counts, or a class for expanded clones, and some rows have none.

cdr3_length: 17; clone_size: NA; d_call: TRBD2; j_call: TRBJ2-1; v_call: TRBV5-6; cdr3_aa: CASSLISGTSSYNEQFF; cdr3_nt: TGTGCCAGCAGCTTAATTAGCGGGACTAGCTCCTACAATGAGCAGTTCTTC
cdr3_length: 14; clone_size: NA; d_call: NA; j_call: TRBJ2-6; v_call: TRBV27; cdr3_aa: CASRPLSGANVLTF; cdr3_nt: TGTGCCAGCAGACCCCTCTCTGGGGCCAACGTCCTGACTTTC
cdr3_length: 15; clone_size: NA; d_call: NA; j_call: TRBJ2-2; v_call: TRBV7-6; cdr3_aa: CASSPAGSTTGELFF; cdr3_nt: TGTGCCAGCAGCCCTGCCGGGAGTACCACCGGGGAGCTGTTTTTT
cdr3_length: 15; clone_size: NA; d_call: TRBD1; j_call: TRBJ1-5; v_call: TRBV4-2; cdr3_aa: CASSQDEGAGQPQHF; cdr3_nt: TGTGCCAGCAGCCAAGATGAGGGGGCGGGTCAGCCCCAGCATTTT
cdr3_length: 18; clone_size: NA; d_call: TRBD1; j_call: TRBJ2-2; v_call: TRBV12-3/TRBV12-4; cdr3_aa: CASSLFSGGTGGTGELFF; cdr3_nt: TGTGCCAGCAGCCTCTTCTCCGGGGGGACAGGGGGGACCGGGGAGCTGTTTTTT
cdr3_length: 13; clone_size: NA; d_call: NA; j_call: TRBJ2-2; v_call: TRBV20-1; cdr3_aa: CSTGMVGTGELFF; cdr3_nt: TGCAGTACAGGGATGGTTGGAACCGGGGAGCTGTTTTTT
cdr3_length: 15; clone_size: NA; d_call: TRBD1; j_call: TRBJ1-2; v_call: TRBV4-1; cdr3_aa: CASSQETGEGYGYTF; cdr3_nt: TGCGCCAGCAGCCAAGAGACAGGGGAGGGTTATGGCTACACCTTC
cdr3_length: 12; clone_size: few; d_call: NA; j_call: TRBJ2-5; v_call: TRBV7-2; cdr3_aa: CASSPDWETQYF; cdr3_nt: TGTGCCAGCAGCCCGGACTGGGAGACCCAGTACTTC
cdr3_length: 16; clone_size: few; d_call: TRBD1; j_call: TRBJ2-1; v_call: TRBV6-1; cdr3_aa: CASSGQGTYAYNEQFF; cdr3_nt: TGTGCCAGCAGTGGACAGGGGACCTACGCCTACAATGAGCAGTTCTTC
cdr3_length: 12; clone_size: NA; d_call: NA; j_call: TRBJ1-1; v_call: TRBV4-1; cdr3_aa: CASSQEGVEAFF; cdr3_nt: TGCGCCAGCAGCCAAGAGGGAGTGGAAGCTTTCTTT
cdr3_length: 12; clone_size: NA; d_call: NA; j_call: TRBJ1-1; v_call: TRBV12-5; cdr3_aa: CASGSYATEAFF; cdr3_nt: TGTGCTAGTGGTTCGTATGCCACTGAAGCTTTCTTT
cdr3_length: 18; clone_size: NA; d_call: NA; j_call: TRBJ2-7; v_call: TRBV3-1; cdr3_aa: CASSAMSNRVGAPYEQYF; cdr3_nt: TGTGCCAGCAGCGCGATGTCGAACAGGGTAGGGGCCCCCTACGAGCAGTACTTC
cdr3_length: 15; clone_size: few; d_call: NA; j_call: TRBJ2-3; v_call: TRBV12-3/TRBV12-4; cdr3_aa: CASSLGQKVPDTQYF; cdr3_nt: TGTGCCAGCAGTTTAGGGCAGAAGGTGCCCGATACGCAGTATTTT
cdr3_length: 15; clone_size: few; d_call: TRBD1; j_call: TRBJ1-2; v_call: TRBV12-5; cdr3_aa: CASGPGTGEEYGYTF; cdr3_nt: TGTGCTAGTGGCCCCGGGACAGGGGAGGAGTATGGCTACACCTTC